This T cell receptor beta chain was captured in a study of shared clonotypes between healthy human individuals. The CDR3 is 16 residues long. V gave up 6 bases and J gave up 3 bases, with 21 bases separating them. Germline CDR1 is MNHEY and CDR2 is SMNVEV (reference sequence). In the case of this clone: Its target is unknown.

Study findings and constraints: Sharing across four donors was highest in naive CD4 (approximately 5%) and lowest in memory CD8 (roughly 0.4%). Naive subsets generally had larger estimated richness than memory subsets. What limited the represented genetic and exposure-history diversity was the small number of donors.

Using 200 ng DNA, roughly 33,000 T cell genomes, the sorted-subset replicate PCRs were run. Using immunoSEQ multiplex PCR, the repertoire was profiled, and TCRdb retains in-frame clones only, with some absent. Of roughly 2,500,000 clones in the sample, approximately 93% were seen once. The rearrangement uses TRBV27 and TRBJ2-7; possibly TRBD1 or TRBD2 for D (6 bases each). Sequenced: naive CD4+ T cells from PBMCs. The sample's subset: CD45RA+ positively selected. This clonotype was sampled from a man younger than 35 in good health. Some clones in this sample may be carry-over from other donors' samples. CDR3 amino acids: CASRQGGSSGNYEQYF. The DNA for the CDR3 is TGTGCCAGCAGACAAGGGGGGTCCAGCGGCAACTACGAGCAGTACTTC.